This entry lists 14 T cell receptor beta chains sequenced from one sample in a study of Graves' ophthalmopathy and Graves' hyperthyroidism (dated by TCRdb to the late 2010s). TCRdb lists the instrument as Illumina HiSeq 2000. For repertoire sequencing, TCR beta CDR3 regions were amplified from RNA transcripts. HTBI primers and the Qiagen OneStep RT-PCR kit were used in a first-round RT-PCR, which was followed by a second-round multiplex PCR, size selection and purification. TCRdb reran the public reads through fastp at Q25 and MiXCR, keeping productive beta chains. Records with the same CDR3 protein are collapsed into one entry carrying the most frequent genes and DNA. The sample table lists over a million distinct CDR3 sequences, approximately 35% of them with a count of one. Around 10% of the sample rests with the top ten. Sequenced: peripheral blood or thyroid tissue (not recorded which). These receptors all stem from an adult man with Graves' hyperthyroidism.

The gene calls are TRBV27 and TRBJ1-2, with a weak D call TRBD1 (5 bases). Deletions cut 6 bases from V and 8 bases from J, with 10 bases between. This CDR3 has 11 residues. CDR1 MNHEY and CDR2 SMNVEV come from the germline V gene (reference sequence). In DNA form, the CDR3 reads TGTGCCAGCAGGCCTTGGGGGGGCTACACCTTC. Translated, it gives CASRPWGGYTF.

This clonotype was seen at least ten times. The chain carries TRBV6-6 and TRBJ2-7; 10 positions agree with TRBD2. The germline V gene encodes CDR1 MNHNY and CDR2 SVGAGI (reference sequence). Trimming took 6 bases from V and 3 from J; bases not matched to a gene: 5. The CDR3 sequence is 14 residues long. CDR3 loop: CASSKLAGLYEQYF. DNA of the CDR3: TGTGCCAGCAGCAAACTAGCGGGGCTCTACGAGCAGTACTTC.

This clonotype showed up just a few times. No conserved phenylalanine or tryptophan is present at the end of the CDR3, so a read error is the likely explanation. The limits of the CDR3 on the DNA are not certain, so only TCRdb's listed CDR3 is given. The J gene is TRBJ1-4, the V gene TRBV29-1; the D call TRBD1 from the table was never checked on the DNA. The CDR3 is 8 amino acids long, termini counted. CDR1 and CDR2 from the germline V gene are SQVTM and ANQGSEA. The CDR3 protein is CSVGGRTG.

This chain uses TRBV14 with TRBJ1-5, with no clear D. The CDR3 spans 16 residues. Trimming removed 3 bases from V and 4 bases from J, with 16 bases in between. CDR1 is SGHDN and CDR2 is FVKESK in the germline V gene. The CDR3 sequence is CASSHIAGLGNQPQHF. In DNA form, the CDR3 reads TGTGCCAGCAGCCACATAGCGGGATTAGGTAATCAGCCCCAGCATTTT.

The J gene is TRBJ1-6, the V gene TRBV12-3 or TRBV12-4; D not certain. V shed 5 bases and J shed 9 bases, with 11 bases lying between them. This CDR3 region has 13 residues. CDR3 sequence (DNA): TGTGCCAGCAGTATCAGGCCCGGTTCACCCCTCCACTTT. Translated, it gives CASSIRPGSPLHF.

The chain has TRBV19 and TRBJ1-5; no clear D. The CDR3 sequence is 15 residues long. Trimming stripped 7 bases from V and 0 bases from J, with 13 bases between. Germline CDR1 LNHDA, CDR2 SQIVND (reference sequence). As DNA, the CDR3 is TGTGCCAGTAAAACAGATATTTATAGCAATCAGCCCCAGCATTTT. The encoded protein is CASKTDIYSNQPQHF. The variable domain in full, with the rest retrieved from reference TRBV19 and TRBJ1-5, is DGGITQSPKYLFRKEGQNVTLSCEQNLNHDAMYWYRQDPGQGLRLIYYSQIVNDFQKGDIAEGYSVSREKKESFPLTVTSAQKNPTAFYLCASKTDIYSNQPQHFGDGTRLSIL.

This clonotype was detected many times. The V and J genes are TRBV6-5 and TRBJ1-5; TRBD1 matches 8 bases. The CDR3 runs 16 residues. The V gene end was trimmed by 2 bases and the J gene end by 8 bases; junction bases not matched to a gene: 11. The germline V gene encodes CDR1 MNHEY and CDR2 SVGAGI. DNA for the CDR3: TGTGCCAGCAGTTACCCGAGACAGGGGTCGAAGGAGCCCCAGCATTTT. Amino acids: CASSYPRQGSKEPQHF.

This chain connects TRBV6-5 to TRBJ2-2, with D perhaps matching TRBD2 (5 bases). This CDR3 has 17 residues. The germline V gene encodes CDR1 MNHEY and CDR2 SVGAGI. V was trimmed by 0 bases and J by 1 base, leaving 12 bases between them. DNA of the CDR3: TGTGCCAGCAGTTACTCCCCCCGGAGGCGGAACACCGGGGAGCTGTTTTTT. It is translated as CASSYSPRRRNTGELFF.

The table lists this clonotype with a few counts. The chain uses TRBV7-2 and TRBJ2-7; D possibly corresponds to TRBD1 (5 bases). V was clipped by 6 bases and J by 2 bases, with 26 bases between them. The germline V gene has CDR1 SGHTA and CDR2 FQGNSA. This CDR3 is built from 18 residues. This CDR3 reads CASSYRSWWGLRPYEQYF. DNA of the CDR3: TGTGCCAGCAGTTACCGGTCTTGGTGGGGCCTAAGACCCTACGAGCAGTACTTC.

The chain uses TRBV29-1 and TRBJ1-1; TRBD1 matches at 11 bases. There are 11 residues in the CDR3. The V segment lost 5 bases and the J segment 13 bases; nucleotides outside the gene matches: 6. Germline loops: CDR1 SQVTM, CDR2 ANQGSEA. The CDR3 DNA sequence: TGCAGCGTTCCTGGGACAGGGGGGCTTTTCTTT. Protein sequence: CSVPGTGGLFF.

This clonotype was counted many times. The chain uses TRBV11-2 and TRBJ2-7; TRBD1 matches at 7 bases. Trimming took 3 bases from V and 2 from J; bases not matched to a gene: 4. This CDR3 comprises 14 residues. In germline, CDR1 is SGHAT, CDR2 FQNNGV. The CDR3 reads CASSFDGTAYEQYF. The DNA of the CDR3 is TGTGCCAGCAGCTTCGACGGGACAGCCTACGAGCAGTACTTC. The full variable domain, completed using reference TRBV11-2 and TRBJ2-7, is EAGVAQSPRYKIIEKRQSVAFWCNPISGHATLYWYQQILGQGPKLLIQFQNNGVVDDSQLPKDRFSAERLKGVDSTLKIQPAKLEDSAVYLCASSFDGTAYEQYFGPGTRLTVT.

This clonotype was detected ten times or more. V gene TRBV29-1 combines with J gene TRBJ2-7; D is unresolved. CDR3 length equals 13 residues. The V gene's germline CDR1 is SQVTM and CDR2 ANQGSEA. V lost 3 bases and J lost 0, with 9 bases in between. The CDR3 loop is CSVDAESSYEQYF. The DNA for the CDR3 is TGCAGCGTTGATGCAGAAAGCTCCTACGAGCAGTACTTC.

This clonotype was recorded many times. The chain uses TRBV7-6 and TRBJ2-2; D unresolved. Germline-derived CDR1 and CDR2 are SGHVS and FNYEAQ. This CDR3 is 12 amino acids long. The germline V and J ends were trimmed by 5 bases and 6 bases, with 7 bases remaining between them. This CDR3 is CASSTRSGELFF. In nucleotides, the CDR3 is TGTGCCAGCAGCACGAGGTCCGGGGAGCTGTTTTTT. The variable domain in full, with the rest retrieved from reference TRBV7-6 and TRBJ2-2, is GAGVSQSPRYKVTKRGQDVALRCDPISGHVSLYWYRQALGQGPEFLTYFNYEAQQDKSGLPNDRFSAERPEGSISTLTIQRTEQRDSAMYRCASSTRSGELFFGEGSRLTVL.

At least ten counts were recorded for this clonotype. The V call is TRBV13, the J call TRBJ2-7; a weak D match, TRBD2 (6 bases). CDR3 length: 14 amino acids. Germline V gene lookup returns CDR1 PRHDT and CDR2 FYEKMQ (reference sequence). V was shortened by 1 base and J by 6 bases, with 13 bases between the two germline ends. The CDR3 DNA reads as TGTGCCAGCAGCTTAGTGGGCGGGGACGGCGAGCAGTACTTC. Amino acid sequence: CASSLVGGDGEQYF.